The rows below give T cell receptor beta chains drawn from one sample of a study of cytomegalovirus exposure and HLA in healthy donors. The protocol was immunoSEQ multiplex PCR, while the TCRdb copy is restricted to in-frame clones and leaves out a portion. Among over 150,000 clones listed, roughly 78% were seen once. Material for sequencing was PBMCs. These receptors were collected from a woman aged 45-65 years in good health and CMV-seropositive. The CDR3 runs from the conserved cysteine through the conserved F or W. D genes are given only for firm matches. Not every row has a clone size; where given, it reads once, few, many or a size class.

j_call,v_call,cdr3_length,d_call,clone_size,cdr3_aa,cdr3_nt
TRBJ2-7,TRBV20-1,11,NA,once,CSAGSGYEQYF,TGCAGTGCAGGGAGTGGATACGAGCAGTACTTC
TRBJ1-6,TRBV19,13,NA,NA,CASSRTENSPLHF,TGTGCCAGTAGTAGAACAGAGAATTCACCCCTCCACTTT
TRBJ2-1,TRBV4-2,15,TRBD2,NA,CASSLGLADYNEQFF,TGTGCCAGCAGCCTGGGACTAGCGGACTACAATGAGCAGTTCTTC
TRBJ1-5,TRBV7-2,13,NA,NA,CASSFLADQPQHF,TGTGCCAGCAGCTTCCTTGCGGATCAGCCCCAGCATTTT
TRBJ2-7,TRBV7-9,15,NA,NA,CASSLARGFAHEQYF,TGTGCCAGCAGCCTCGCGAGGGGGTTTGCCCACGAGCAGTACTTC
TRBJ2-7,TRBV28,15,NA,NA,CASSSLDSISYEQYF,TGTGCCAGCAGTTCCCTCGACAGTATCTCCTACGAGCAGTACTTC
TRBJ2-1,TRBV15,16,TRBD1,NA,CATSRGARRGMNEQFF,TGTGCCACCAGCAGAGGCGCTCGCAGGGGGATGAATGAGCAGTTCTTC
TRBJ2-2,TRBV18,16,TRBD1,NA,CASSPQGTDLTGELFF,TGTGCCAGCTCACCCCAGGGGACAGATCTGACCGGGGAGCTGTTTTTT
TRBJ1-1,TRBV7-9,18,NA,NA,CASSSTSLGRGMNTEAFF,TGTGCCAGCAGCTCGACTTCTTTGGGCAGGGGTATGAACACTGAAGCTTTCTTT
TRBJ2-5,TRBV7-2,18,NA,few,CASSQQREGPLRQETQYF,TGTGCCAGCTCACAACAGAGGGAAGGGCCTTTAAGGCAAGAGACCCAGTACTTC
TRBJ2-1,TRBV10-3,16,TRBD2,few,CAISEPIGRGDNEQFF,TGTGCCATCAGTGAGCCCATTGGGCGGGGGGACAATGAGCAGTTCTTC
TRBJ1-3,TRBV5-6,19,TRBD1,NA,CASSQIRDRGQISGNTIYF,TGTGCCAGCAGCCAAATACGGGACAGGGGGCAAATCTCTGGAAACACCATATATTTT